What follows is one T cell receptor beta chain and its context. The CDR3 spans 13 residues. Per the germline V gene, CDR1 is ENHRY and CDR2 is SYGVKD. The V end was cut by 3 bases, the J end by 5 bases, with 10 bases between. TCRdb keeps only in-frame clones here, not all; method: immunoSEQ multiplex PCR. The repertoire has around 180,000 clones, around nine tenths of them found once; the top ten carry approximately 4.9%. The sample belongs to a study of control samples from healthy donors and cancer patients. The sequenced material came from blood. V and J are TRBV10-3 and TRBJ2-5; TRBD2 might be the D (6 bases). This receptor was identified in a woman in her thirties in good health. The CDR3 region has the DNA TGTGCCATCAGTGACTCAGGGAGGGAGACCCAGTACTTC. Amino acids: CAISDSGRETQYF.